This T cell receptor beta chain was obtained from a study of Ad26.COV2.S vaccination and SARS-CoV-2 variants (dated by TCRdb to about 2021). The study in broad terms: Vaccine-arm donors were drawn from COV1001, a multicentre, randomized, double-blind, placebo-controlled phase I-IIa trial of Ad26.COV2.S in healthy adults. The specificity and breadth of SARS-CoV-2-reactive T cell receptors after Ad26.COV2.S vaccination were assessed by TCRbeta repertoire sequencing. The TCR-sequenced set comprised around 30 samples: around 20 Ad26.COV2.S vaccine recipients, 5 placebo recipients and 8 SARS-CoV-2 convalescent individuals. Participants in the trial were split at random into five groups of five each, receiving low-dose or high-dose Ad26.COV2.S once or twice, or else placebo on both occasions. Ad26.COV2.S was administered intramuscularly at 5 x 10^10 or 1 x 10^11 viral particles, either as a single shot or as two shots given 56 days apart. Investigators did not know the trial group allocation while performing experiments and assessing outcomes. The full study reports these points: According to the authors, total T cell responses may have been underestimated by the TCR breadth and depth analyses. Comparable non-spike TCR breadth was observed between vaccine and placebo recipients, consistent with only spike being contained in the vaccine. Comparing responses between vaccine doses or regimens was not something the study was powered to do. Ad26.COV2.S recipients had higher spike-specific TCR breadth than placebo recipients (P = 0.0014). After vaccination, spike-specific CD8+ and CD4+ T cell responses were reported to show substantial breadth.

In the germline V gene, CDR1 corresponds to SGHTA and CDR2 to FQGNSA. From cysteine to phenylalanine, the CDR3 is 18 amino acids long. Only the CDR3 region is kept as DNA, spanning 54 bases read in frame from base 1. V is clipped by 5 bases and J by 0 bases, and the sequence between their germline boundaries is 22 bases long. The sample's treatment or condition label is to be understood as: some 20 received Ad26.COV2.S at low or high dose, single or two shots; several received placebo; per-sample allocation not given. Repertoires of vaccine and placebo recipients were sequenced from samples taken on day 63 after the first injection. Between 29 July and 7 August 2020, Cohort 1b enrolled some 25 adults aged 18-55 years at one site in Boston, USA. Ad26.COV2.S was a replication-incompetent adenovirus type 26 vector expressing a prefusion-stabilized SARS-CoV-2 spike protein from the original Wuhan strain.

A remark on this clone: Its recognized antigen is unknown. No base quality information exists; no much larger clone differs at one position.

The immunoSEQ Assay was used to sequence TCRbeta CDR3 regions. After extraction, genomic DNA underwent amplification by bias-controlled multiplex PCR, followed by high-throughput sequencing. Under the source paper's analysis protocol: To quantify the absolute abundance of each unique TCRbeta CDR3 region, sequences were collapsed and filtered. T cell fraction was estimated by normalization of TCRbeta template counts to usable DNA, with usable DNA being measured through amplification of reference genes present in all nucleated cells. Repertoire TCRs were annotated as SARS-CoV-2-specific by exact matching of V gene, CDR3 amino acid sequence and J gene to a known reactive TCR set. The reference SARS-CoV-2 TCR set came from MIRA and was filtered for enrichment in COVID-19-positive ImmuneCODE repertoires, removing public or cross-reactive TCRs. Drawing on the MIRA antigens, annotated TCRs were analysed further at the level of specific ORF or position within ORF. Breadth was defined as the number of annotated unique rearrangements divided by the total number of unique productive rearrangements, and depth was defined as the summed frequency of the annotated unique rearrangements. Two-sided Wilcoxon rank-sum tests were applied when comparing TCR breadth between groups. In TCRdb, the immuneACCESS table is reduced to in-frame sequences with V and J assigned. These tables do not hold every clone; where another copy was compared, an unresolved V gene accounts for under half, and the others remain unexplained. Clone size and the V and J calls come from that table; the DNA yielded D and trimming. The sample has 410,000 or so clones on record, 75% to 95% of them singletons. Together, the top ten hold 12% of the sample.

This specimen consisted of peripheral blood, obtained in a trial of Ad26.COV2.S vaccine versus placebo. The clonotype was recovered from a person aged 18 to 65 who received the Ad26.COV2.S COVID-19 vaccine or a placebo. The rearrangement joined TRBV7-2 to TRBJ1-2; tentative D gene TRBD1, with 6 bases matching. The bases read TGTGCCAGCAGCCCTAAGAGGGGGGACGAATCTACTAACTATGGCTACACCTTC. Protein translation: CASSPKRGDESTNYGYTF.